Presented here are 25 T cell receptor beta chains from one specimen sequenced in a study of shared clonotypes between healthy human individuals. Measured with immunoSEQ multiplex PCR; TCRdb has only the in-frame clones, and not every one. The sample includes 950,000 to 1,100,000 clones, 60% to 80% of them seen just once. Sequencing input: memory CD4+ T cells sorted from blood. Described subset: CD45RA-negative fraction. The receptors were sampled from a man younger than 30 in good health.

The J gene is TRBJ2-3, the V gene TRBV5-1; 8 positions agree with TRBD1. Germline V CDR1 and CDR2: SGHRS, YFSETQ. The CDR3 loop spans 14 amino acids. The J segment lost 3 bases and the V segment lost 4 bases, leaving 4 bases of the junction unmatched. CDR3 sequence reads: CASSPTGATDTQYF. In DNA form, the CDR3 reads TGCGCCAGCAGCCCGACAGGGGCGACAGATACGCAGTATTTT.

The V call is TRBV19, the J call TRBJ2-1; D unclear. V was shortened by 4 bases and J by 7 bases, with 11 bases between the two germline ends. Germline CDR1 is LNHDA and CDR2 is SQIVND (reference sequence). This CDR3 comprises 13 residues. CDR3 DNA: TGTGCCAGTAGTAGGGTCCGGGCGAATGAGCAGTTCTTC. Its protein product is CASSRVRANEQFF.

As regards this clone: This sample also contains other DNA sequences that code for the same CDR3. V is TRBV5-1 and J is TRBJ2-5; 7 bases match TRBD2. Trimming at V came to 1 base and at J to 0 bases, leaving 3 bases not matched to a gene. CDR3 size: 15 residues. Per germline, CDR1 SGHRS and CDR2 YFSETQ. CDR3 region: CASSLLGTNQETQYF. Written as DNA, the CDR3 is TGCGCCAGCAGCTTGTTAGGGACTAACCAAGAGACCCAGTACTTC.

The CDR3 nucleotides are TGTGCCAGCAGTGCCTCTAGCGGCGCGTACCAAGAGACCCAGTACTTC. It is translated as CASSASSGAYQETQYF. The chain is built from TRBV6-1 and TRBJ2-5; 7 bases align to TRBD2. The CDR3 extends over 16 amino acids. Germline V gene sequence: CDR1 MNHNS, CDR2 SASEGT. After removal of 4 bases from V and 0 bases from J, the junction contained 8 bases not matched to a gene.

The CDR3 here is CSVEPRGSWTSGKYNEQFF. The CDR3 coding sequence is TGCAGCGTTGAACCCCGGGGCAGCTGGACTAGCGGGAAATACAATGAGCAGTTCTTC. This chain joins TRBV29-1 and TRBJ2-1, with 12 bases aligning to TRBD2. The V gene end was trimmed by 2 bases and the J gene end by 4 bases; junction bases not matched to a gene: 15. The CDR3 sequence is 19 residues long. Germline CDR1 is SQVTM and CDR2 is ANQGSEA.

This clone was seen a handful of times. The chain combines TRBV10-2 with TRBJ2-2, with 8 bases fitting TRBD1. This CDR3 is built from 15 residues. V shed 5 bases and J 7 bases; nucleotides not matched to a gene: 9. CDR1 WSHSY and CDR2 SAAADI come from the germline V gene. The CDR3 DNA is TGCGCCAGCAGTAAACGACAGGGGCAAGTCGGGGAGCTGTTTTTT. This gives the protein CASSKRQGQVGELFF.

In this sample, this clone turned up a few times. The chain links TRBV5-1 to TRBJ2-2; no definite D call. CDR1 is SGHRS, CDR2 YFSETQ, per germline. Deletions cut 4 bases from V and 0 bases from J, with 13 bases between. The CDR3 spans 16 residues. For the CDR3, the DNA is TGCGCCAGCAGCCCCAGTGGATTCGCGAACACCGGGGAGCTGTTTTTT. Its protein product is CASSPSGFANTGELFF.

The chain combines TRBV10-3 with TRBJ2-3; 9 positions match TRBD2. The junction had 5 bases not matched to a gene; V was cut back by 6 bases and J by 4 bases. Looked up from germline, CDR1 is ENHRY and CDR2 is SYGVKD. This CDR3 is 14 amino acids long. The CDR3 DNA is TGTGCCATCAGGCGGGGGGGGCCCGCAGATACGCAGTATTTT. As protein: CAIRRGGPADTQYF.

The genes are TRBV4-2 and TRBJ1-1; D is possibly TRBD1 (6 bases). This CDR3 is built from 12 residues. Trimming stripped 4 bases from V and 5 bases from J, with 8 bases between. Germline lookup yields CDR1 LGHNA and CDR2 YNFKEQ. This chain's CDR3 is CASSLQGTEAFF. In DNA form, the CDR3 reads TGTGCCAGCAGCCTTCAGGGGACTGAAGCTTTCTTT.

The genes are TRBV28 and TRBJ1-5, with TRBD1 identical over 7 bases. V lost 5 bases, J lost 2 bases, and 6 bases stayed unmatched. CDR3 length: 15 residues. The germline V gene encodes CDR1 MDHEN and CDR2 SYDVKM. The CDR3 spells CASSRNDRGNQPQHF. In nucleotides, the CDR3 is TGTGCCAGCAGTCGCAACGACAGGGGCAATCAGCCCCAGCATTTT.

V gene TRBV5-1 combines with J gene TRBJ1-2, with D unresolved. The CDR3 is 13 residues long. Trimming cost V 3 bases and J 3 bases, with 9 bases left between them. In germline, CDR1 is SGHRS, CDR2 YFSETQ. The CDR3 reads CASSYNTDYGYTF. For the CDR3, the DNA is TGCGCCAGCAGCTACAACACCGACTATGGCTACACCTTC.

This clone came up once. CDR3 in amino acids: CASSRPGLAGDGDTQYF. The CDR3 DNA follows: TGTGCCAGCAGCAGACCGGGACTAGCCGGAGACGGGGATACGCAGTATTTT. J is TRBJ2-3 and V is TRBV5-4; 9 positions match TRBD2. There are 17 residues in the CDR3. Germline V lookup: CDR1 SGHNT, CDR2 YYREEE (reference sequence). V was pared by 4 bases and J by 6 bases, with 15 bases of the junction left unmatched.

The J gene is TRBJ2-2, the V gene TRBV5-6; D is perhaps TRBD2 (6 bases). The CDR3 runs to 16 residues. Trimming cost V 2 bases and J 0 bases, with 11 bases left between them. Germline-derived CDR1 and CDR2 are SGHDT and YYEEEE. DNA for the CDR3: TGTGCCAGCAGCTTTGCGGGGACGTCGAACACCGGGGAGCTGTTTTTT. Protein: CASSFAGTSNTGELFF.

The V and J genes are TRBV11-2 and TRBJ2-3; 11 bases match TRBD2. CDR1 is SGHAT and CDR2 is FQNNGV in the germline V gene. With V trimmed by 3 bases and J by 1 base, 3 bases remained unmatched. The CDR3 extends over 16 amino acids. The CDR3, as DNA: TGTGCCAGCAGCTTTAATAGCGGGGGGGGCACAGATACGCAGTATTTT. Translating it yields CASSFNSGGGTDTQYF.

As to this clone: Other DNA sequences in this sample translate to the same CDR3. The chain employs TRBV10-1 and TRBJ2-7; no firm D call. The V and J ends lost 0 bases and 1 base respectively, with 4 bases between them. Germline V gene lookup returns CDR1 WNHNN and CDR2 SYGVQD (reference sequence). The CDR3 has 13 residues. The CDR3 protein is CASSESGSYEQYF. In DNA form, the CDR3 reads TGCGCCAGCAGTGAGTCGGGTTCCTACGAGCAGTACTTC.

This chain links TRBV27 with TRBJ1-2; the match to TRBD1 covers 8 bases. J lost 7 bases, V lost 5 bases, and 9 bases had no gene match. CDR1 and CDR2 (germline): MNHEY, SMNVEV (reference sequence). This CDR3 comprises 14 residues. For the CDR3, the DNA is TGTGCCAGCAGTCCGCTAGACAGGGGCACTGGCTACACCTTC. It yields the protein CASSPLDRGTGYTF.

This chain links TRBV4-2 with TRBJ1-1; 9 bases fit TRBD1. This CDR3 spans 15 amino acids. Trimming took 5 bases from V and 10 from J; bases not matched to a gene: 14. CDR1 and CDR2 (germline): LGHNA, YNFKEQ. The CDR3 sequence: CASSSLSGTGRGAFF. The CDR3 DNA sequence: TGTGCCAGCAGCTCACTATCGGGGACAGGGAGGGGAGCTTTCTTT.

This chain links TRBV6-6 with TRBJ2-7; weak D call: TRBD1 (6 bases). The CDR3 length is 15 residues. The V gene's germline CDR1 is MNHNY and CDR2 SVGAGI (reference sequence). V lost 0 bases and J lost 1, with 10 bases in between. The CDR3 sequence: CASSYSSGASYEQYF. The CDR3 DNA is TGTGCCAGCAGTTACTCATCAGGGGCGTCCTACGAGCAGTACTTC.

The gene calls are TRBV7-2 and TRBJ2-5; 7 bases are a match to TRBD2. The CDR3 covers 16 residues. The V gene's germline CDR1 is SGHTA and CDR2 FQGNSA. After removal of 5 bases from V and 11 bases from J, the junction contained 20 bases not matched to a gene. The CDR3 protein is CASSPGVEAGLGEQYF. The CDR3 coding sequence is TGTGCCAGCAGCCCAGGAGTCGAAGCGGGGCTAGGGGAGCAGTACTTC.

V is TRBV7-9 and J is TRBJ1-1, with TRBD1 identical over 9 bases. Per the germline V gene, CDR1 is SEHNR and CDR2 is FQNEAQ (reference sequence). CDR3 size: 14 residues. J lost 5 bases, V lost 5 bases, and 6 bases had no gene match. CDR3 DNA: TGTGCCAGCAGCCGGGGACAGGGAGAAACTGAAGCTTTCTTT. As protein: CASSRGQGETEAFF. The complete variable domain, with remaining parts taken from reference TRBV7-9 and TRBJ1-1, reads DTGVSQNPRHKITKRGQNVTFRCDPISEHNRLYWYRQTLGQGPEFLTYFQNEAQLEKSRLLSDRFSAERPKGSFSTLEIQRTEQGDSAMYLCASSRGQGETEAFFGQGTRLTVV.

V gene TRBV4-1 combines with J gene TRBJ2-2; 7 bases agree with TRBD1. CDR1 is MGHRA, CDR2 YSYEKL, per germline. This CDR3 is 16 amino acids long. The J segment lost 4 bases and the V segment lost 0 bases, leaving 5 bases of the junction unmatched. The CDR3 sequence is CASSQDPGQPTGELFF. The CDR3 nucleotides read TGCGCCAGCAGCCAAGATCCGGGACAGCCCACCGGGGAGCTGTTTTTT.

This clone was counted between two and nine times. The V call is TRBV29-1, the J call TRBJ1-4, with a weak D call TRBD1 (5 bases). In germline, CDR1 is SQVTM, CDR2 ANQGSEA. The CDR3 runs to 10 residues. V was pared by 7 bases and J by 7 bases, with 7 bases between. CDR3 region: CSAGTEKLFF. The CDR3 DNA reads TGCAGCGCAGGGACTGAAAAACTGTTTTTT. The full variable domain, its missing parts supplied by reference TRBV29-1 and TRBJ1-4, is SAVISQKPSRDICQRGTSLTIQCQVDSQVTMMFWYRQQPGQSLTLIATANQGSEATYESGFVIDKFPISRPNLTFSTLTVSNMSPEDSSIYLCSAGTEKLFFGSGTQLSVL.

This chain joins TRBV5-1 and TRBJ1-6, with 8 bases fitting TRBD1. V shed 4 bases and J 8 bases; nucleotides not matched to a gene: 5. Germline V gives CDR1 SGHRS, CDR2 YFSETQ. The CDR3 runs 14 residues. The CDR3 nucleotides read TGCGCCAGCAGCGTGACAGGGGTAGATTCACCCCTCCACTTT. It codes for CASSVTGVDSPLHF.

This sequence joins TRBV10-2 and TRBJ2-1, with D perhaps TRBD1 (7 bases). Trimming shortened V by 3 bases and J by 10 bases, and 16 bases separated the two germline ends. Per the germline V gene, CDR1 is WSHSY and CDR2 is SAAADI. The CDR3 extends over 14 amino acids. As DNA, the CDR3 is TGCGCCAGCAGTGACCGAAGGAGGGGGCCGGAGCAGTTCTTC. Protein sequence: CASSDRRRGPEQFF.

The V call is TRBV29-1, the J call TRBJ2-5, with 8 bases fitting TRBD1. Germline V gene data show CDR1 as SQVTM and CDR2 as ANQGSEA. With V trimmed by 7 bases and J by 4 bases, 8 bases remained unmatched. The CDR3 is made up of 13 amino acids. In DNA, the CDR3 is TGCAGCGGCATTCCAGGGGGCGGAGAGACCCAGTACTTC. Translated, it gives CSGIPGGGETQYF. Using reference TRBV29-1 and TRBJ2-5 for the parts outside the CDR3, the full variable domain is SAVISQKPSRDICQRGTSLTIQCQVDSQVTMMFWYRQQPGQSLTLIATANQGSEATYESGFVIDKFPISRPNLTFSTLTVSNMSPEDSSIYLCSGIPGGGETQYFGPGTRLLVL.